These 32 T cell receptor beta chains were all obtained from the same sample, sequenced in a study of T cells in Graves' hyperthyroidism and ophthalmopathy. Amplified TCR beta CDR3 regions derived from RNA transcripts. First-round RT-PCR with HTBI primers amplified the TCR CDR3 region. MiXCR, run by TCRdb on the multiplex PCR reads, gives a single entry per CDR3 protein. This sample has almost 600,000 distinct CDR3 sequences; 46% occur once, and the top ten carry roughly 8.2%. The sample consisted of peripheral blood or thyroid tissue (not recorded which). The receptors were sampled from a woman under 30 with Graves' hyperthyroidism.

The sample holds many counts of this clonotype. This chain uses TRBV7-9 with TRBJ1-2, with D tentatively TRBD1 (5 bases). This CDR3 has 14 amino acids. Per germline, CDR1 SEHNR and CDR2 FQNEAQ (reference sequence). Trimming left V 3 bases short and J 3 bases short, with 11 bases between. CDR3 loop: CASSFGGTDYGYTF. As DNA, the CDR3 is TGTGCCAGCAGCTTCGGGGGGACTGACTATGGCTACACCTTC. The variable domain in full, with the rest retrieved from reference TRBV7-9 and TRBJ1-2, is DTGVSQNPRHKITKRGQNVTFRCDPISEHNRLYWYRQTLGQGPEFLTYFQNEAQLEKSRLLSDRFSAERPKGSFSTLEIQRTEQGDSAMYLCASSFGGTDYGYTFGSGTRLTVV.

This clonotype was found once. The chain carries TRBV20-1 and TRBJ2-7, with 14 positions matching TRBD2. The CDR3 covers 15 residues. J gave up 3 bases and V 5 bases, and 6 bases lay outside the gene matches. CDR1 DFQATT and CDR2 SNEGSKA come from the germline V gene (reference sequence). CDR3 sequence reads: CSAHDGTSGSYEQYF. CDR3 nucleotides: TGCAGTGCTCACGACGGGACTAGCGGGAGCTACGAGCAGTACTTC.

This clonotype turned up a few times. J is TRBJ2-3 and V is TRBV7-2; tentatively, D is TRBD1 (5 bases). The V end was cut by 5 bases, the J end by 0 bases, with 12 bases between. Germline CDR1 is SGHTA and CDR2 is FQGNSA. The CDR3 runs 15 residues. In DNA form, the CDR3 reads TGTGCCAGCAGCCTCACCAGGGCTAGCACAGATACGCAGTATTTT. This gives the protein CASSLTRASTDTQYF.

This clonotype has ten or more counts. The rearrangement links TRBV11-3 to TRBJ1-1; TRBD1 agrees at 7 bases. The CDR3 is 14 residues long. V gave up 6 bases and J gave up 1 base; unmatched junction bases: 5. From germline, CDR1 is SGHNT and CDR2 YENEEA. The CDR3 DNA reads TGTGCCAGCAGGCTGGAGGGGGCGAACACTGAAGCTTTCTTT. Protein sequence: CASRLEGANTEAFF.

This clonotype was seen at least ten times. The chain is built from TRBV4-3 and TRBJ2-5; 10 bases are shared with TRBD2. J lost 1 base, V lost 0 bases, and 5 bases had no gene match. There are 17 residues in the CDR3. Germline V CDR1 and CDR2: LGHNA, YSLEER. The CDR3 coding sequence is TGCGCCAGCAGCCAAGAGTCAGCGGGAGGGATCCAAGAGACCCAGTACTTC. Translated: CASSQESAGGIQETQYF.

This clonotype appeared once. V and J are TRBV25-1 and TRBJ2-5, with D hard to call. Trimming pared 4 bases from V and 5 bases from J, leaving 20 bases between. Germline-derived CDR1 and CDR2 are MGHDK and SYGVNS. The CDR3 contains 16 residues. The CDR3 DNA sequence: TGTGCCAGCAGTGCTCCCTGGGGTACCAGGTGGGAGACCCAGTACTTC. Amino acids: CASSAPWGTRWETQYF.

Many counts were recorded for this clonotype. This chain uses TRBV5-1 with TRBJ1-4; D gene unclear. CDR1 SGHRS and CDR2 YFSETQ come from the germline V gene. V was clipped by 1 base and J by 4 bases, with 2 bases between them. The CDR3 is 12 amino acids. Here the CDR3 DNA reads TGCGCCAGCAGCTTGAATAATGAAAAACTGTTTTTT. Its translation: CASSLNNEKLFF.

This clonotype was detected ten times or more. The chain uses TRBV11-2 and TRBJ2-2; TRBD1 might be the D (7 bases). The CDR3 totals 20 residues. Germline lookup yields CDR1 SGHAT and CDR2 FQNNGV. Trimming removed 2 bases at V and 7 bases at J, with 29 bases between. This CDR3 reads CASSLPTNLAAGQIGGELFF. The DNA for the CDR3 is TGTGCCAGCAGCTTACCCACCAACTTAGCCGCGGGACAGATAGGCGGGGAGCTGTTTTTT.

In its sample, this clonotype was seen many times. The J gene is TRBJ1-4, the V gene TRBV29-1; TRBD1 agrees at 10 bases. The V gene's germline CDR1 is SQVTM and CDR2 ANQGSEA. The ends lost 3 bases at V and 4 bases at J; junction bases unmatched: 2. The CDR3 is made up of 14 amino acids. CDR3 in amino acids: CSVEDRGINEKLFF. CDR3 sequence (DNA): TGCAGCGTTGAGGACAGGGGGATTAATGAAAAACTGTTTTTT. The whole variable domain, remainder taken from reference TRBV29-1 and TRBJ1-4, is SAVISQKPSRDICQRGTSLTIQCQVDSQVTMMFWYRQQPGQSLTLIATANQGSEATYESGFVIDKFPISRPNLTFSTLTVSNMSPEDSSIYLCSVEDRGINEKLFFGSGTQLSVL.

The chain couples TRBV29-1 to TRBJ2-5, with 7 bases identical to TRBD2. The CDR3 covers 12 residues. V lost 6 bases, J lost 6 bases, and 7 bases stayed unmatched. Germline CDR1 and CDR2: SQVTM and ANQGSEA. CDR3 sequence reads: CSVTGSGKTQYF. For the CDR3, the DNA is TGCAGCGTCACGGGGAGCGGGAAGACCCAGTACTTC.

This sequence joins TRBV29-1 and TRBJ1-5, with 8 bases identical to TRBD1. V was pared by 6 bases and J by 6 bases, with 7 bases of the junction left unmatched. The V gene's germline CDR1 is SQVTM and CDR2 ANQGSEA. The CDR3 has 13 amino acids. This CDR3 is CSVSTTGAQPQHF. The CDR3 coding sequence is TGCAGCGTGAGCACGACAGGGGCTCAGCCCCAGCATTTT.

This clonotype appeared many times. The J gene is TRBJ1-1, the V gene TRBV7-9; tentative D call: TRBD1 (5 bases). The CDR3 totals 15 residues. Germline V CDR1 and CDR2: SEHNR, FQNEAQ (reference sequence). Trimming left V 7 bases short and J 5 bases short, with 20 bases between. The DNA for the CDR3 is TGTGCCAGCATACTAGGAGGTAGGGGCCTTACTGAAGCTTTCTTT. It codes for CASILGGRGLTEAFF. Full variable domain (outside the CDR3, taken from reference TRBV7-9 and TRBJ1-1): DTGVSQNPRHKITKRGQNVTFRCDPISEHNRLYWYRQTLGQGPEFLTYFQNEAQLEKSRLLSDRFSAERPKGSFSTLEIQRTEQGDSAMYLCASILGGRGLTEAFFGQGTRLTVV.

The CDR3 here is CASTTGLLTEAFF. The CDR3 DNA is TGTGCCAGCACCACGGGGCTGTTAACTGAAGCTTTCTTT. The rearrangement uses TRBV18 and TRBJ1-1, with TRBD1 as a possible D gene (5 bases). The V end was cut by 8 bases, the J end by 5 bases, with 15 bases between. This CDR3 is 13 amino acids long. In germline, CDR1 is KGHSH, CDR2 LQKENI.

The V call is TRBV25-1, the J call TRBJ1-1, with TRBD1 as a possible D gene (5 bases). V was trimmed by 9 bases and J by 10 bases, leaving 12 bases between them. Germline loops: CDR1 MGHDK, CDR2 SYGVNS. This CDR3 comprises 10 residues. CDR3 sequence (DNA): TGTGCCAGGGTGACGGGGGGAGCTTTCTTT. This sequence encodes CARVTGGAFF.

A word on this clonotype: A much larger clone is a single base away; this may be a read error. The chain is built from TRBV12-3 or TRBV12-4 and TRBJ2-7; a possible D gene is TRBD2 (6 bases). The CDR3 loop spans 11 amino acids. The CDR3 region is CTSRSGYEQYF. Written as DNA, the CDR3 is TGTACCAGCCGTAGCGGCTACGAGCAGTACTTC.

This clonotype was recorded once. The J gene is TRBJ2-5, the V gene TRBV7-6; 8 bases agree with TRBD1. In germline, CDR1 is SGHVS, CDR2 FNYEAQ. The CDR3 consists of 13 residues. DNA for the CDR3: TGTGCTAGTCGGTCAGGGGGCCTGGAGACCCAGTACTTC. It codes for CASRSGGLETQYF.

This clonotype was observed a single time. Being one base from a much bigger clone, this may be a read error. The chain links TRBV13 to TRBJ2-7; D unclear. CDR1 and CDR2 from the germline V gene are PRHDT and FYEKMQ (reference sequence). The V end was cut by 3 bases, the J end by 3 bases, with 21 bases between. The CDR3 runs 17 residues. CDR3: CASSFAPRAFKGYEQYF. The DNA of the CDR3 is TGTGCCAGCAGCTTTGCGCCCCGGGCTTTTAAGGGCTACGAGCAGTACTTC.

This chain connects TRBV11-2 to TRBJ1-4; 8 bases are a match to TRBD1. Trimming at V came to 8 bases and at J to 0 bases, leaving 8 bases not matched to a gene. CDR1 SGHAT and CDR2 FQNNGV come from the germline V gene. The CDR3 has 16 amino acids. The CDR3 loop reads CASDRDRLTTNEKLFF. CDR3 coding DNA: TGTGCCAGCGACCGGGACAGGTTAACAACTAATGAAAAACTGTTTTTT. Drawing the rest from reference TRBV11-2 and TRBJ1-4, the complete variable domain is EAGVAQSPRYKIIEKRQSVAFWCNPISGHATLYWYQQILGQGPKLLIQFQNNGVVDDSQLPKDRFSAERLKGVDSTLKIQPAKLEDSAVYLCASDRDRLTTNEKLFFGSGTQLSVL.

The gene calls are TRBV25-1 and TRBJ1-1; D is unclear. This CDR3 region has 13 residues. V gave up 8 bases and J gave up 0 bases, with 10 bases separating them. Germline assignment: CDR1 MGHDK and CDR2 SYGVNS. The CDR3 nucleotides are TGTGCCAGCGTGAGTATCATGAACACTGAAGCTTTCTTT. This codes for CASVSIMNTEAFF.

There are many counts of this clonotype. The J gene is TRBJ1-4, the V gene TRBV20-1, with 10 bases lining up with TRBD1. Trimming cost V 3 bases and J 4 bases; bases outside gene matches: 5. Germline lookup yields CDR1 DFQATT and CDR2 SNEGSKA (reference sequence). The CDR3 runs to 15 residues. The CDR3 region is CSASGQGVGNEKLFF. CDR3 nucleotides: TGCAGTGCTAGCGGACAGGGGGTCGGTAATGAAAAACTGTTTTTT.

This clonotype was found many times. This chain links TRBV20-1 with TRBJ1-2; tentatively, D is TRBD1 (5 bases). With 0 bases removed from V and 8 bases from J, the gap between germline ends came to 22 bases. Germline V CDR1 and CDR2: DFQATT, SNEGSKA (reference sequence). This CDR3 contains 16 residues. CDR3 coding DNA: TGCAGTGCTAGAGACGCAAGCGGGCCTGACAGTAGCGGCTACACCTTC. This gives the protein CSARDASGPDSSGYTF.

Points on this clonotype: The CDR3 carries no conserved terminal phenylalanine or tryptophan, so it likely arises from a read error. J is TRBJ2-2 and V is TRBV18, with D perhaps matching TRBD1 (6 bases). Trimming removed 5 bases from V and 3 bases from J, with 13 bases in between. The CDR3 covers 15 residues. CDR1 is KGHSH and CDR2 is LQKENI in the germline V gene. The CDR3 spells CASSSITGYTGELFS. CDR3 coding DNA: TGTGCCAGCTCATCAATCACAGGGTACACCGGGGAGCTGTTTTCT.

V gene TRBV10-3 combines with J gene TRBJ1-1; D gene uncertain. The CDR3 has 12 amino acids. V lost 8 bases to trimming and J lost 3 bases, with 10 bases between them. The germline gives CDR1 ENHRY, CDR2 SYGVKD. CDR3 sequence: CAIGARDTEAFF. The CDR3 DNA follows: TGTGCCATCGGCGCCCGAGACACTGAAGCTTTCTTT.

CDR3 DNA sequence: TGTGCCATCAGTGAAATTAGCGGGAACTACGAGCAGTACTTC. It codes for CAISEISGNYEQYF. The rearrangement links TRBV10-3 to TRBJ2-7, with 8 bases fitting TRBD2. CDR1 ENHRY and CDR2 SYGVKD come from the germline V gene. Losses at the gene ends were 3 bases for V and 3 bases for J; bases not matched to a gene: 4. This CDR3 region has 14 residues.

This clonotype was detected many times. This chain links TRBV7-2 with TRBJ1-2; D remains ambiguous. V lost 1 base to trimming and J lost 5 bases, with 8 bases between them. Germline loops: CDR1 SGHTA, CDR2 FQGNSA. CDR3 length: 13 residues. DNA of the CDR3: TGTGCCAGCAGCTTAGACTTCTCTTATGGCTACACCTTC. Amino acid sequence: CASSLDFSYGYTF.

Notes on this clonotype: One junction end disagrees with the germline gene, perhaps due to a read error. The rearrangement uses TRBV5-8 and TRBJ2-7; 7 positions match TRBD2. The J call is uncertain, as TRBJ2-1 better fits the DNA end. The CDR3 is 16 residues long. Germline CDR1 reads SGHTS; CDR2 reads YDEGEE. The CDR3: CASSLDISGQTNEQFF. Written as DNA, the CDR3 is TGCGCCAGCAGCTTGGATATTAGCGGGCAGACGAATGAGCAGTTCTTC.

The chain carries TRBV7-2 and TRBJ1-6, with 7 nucleotides matching TRBD1. CDR1 is SGHTA and CDR2 is FQGNSA in the germline V gene. J lost 1 base, V lost 2 bases, and 5 bases had no gene match. CDR3 length equals 17 residues. The CDR3 loop reads CASSLRGGASYNSPLHF. CDR3 coding DNA: TGTGCCAGCAGCTTAAGAGGGGGCGCGTCCTATAATTCACCCCTCCACTTT.

This clonotype came up a few times. The J gene is TRBJ1-1, the V gene TRBV28; D is uncertain. The CDR3 is made up of 13 amino acids. CDR1 and CDR2 (germline): MDHEN, SYDVKM. V lost 4 bases and J 4 bases, leaving 10 bases between the germline ends. Written as DNA, the CDR3 is TGTGCCAGCAGTTCACCACTAATCACTGAAGCTTTCTTT. Residues: CASSSPLITEAFF.

V gene TRBV11-1 combines with J gene TRBJ2-3; 9 bases fit TRBD2. The CDR3 spans 17 residues. J lost 0 bases, V lost 4 bases, and 8 bases had no gene match. From germline, CDR1 is SGHAT and CDR2 FQDESV (reference sequence). CDR3 amino acids: CASSSSGTSRSTDTQYF. DNA for the CDR3: TGTGCCAGCAGCTCATCGGGGACTAGCCGCAGCACAGATACGCAGTATTTT.

This clonotype was detected many times. The chain joins TRBV20-1 to TRBJ2-5, with D perhaps TRBD2 (5 bases). The CDR3 consists of 15 residues. Trimming cost V 1 base and J 2 bases, with 14 bases left between them. CDR1 is DFQATT, CDR2 SNEGSKA, per germline (reference sequence). CDR3 sequence (DNA): TGCAGTGCTAGAGTTTCTAGCCAAATACAAGAGACCCAGTACTTC. This encodes CSARVSSQIQETQYF.

This clonotype was found many times. This chain connects TRBV2 to TRBJ1-1; no definite D call. The V end lost 1 base, the J end lost 7 bases, and 13 bases lay between the germline ends. This CDR3 contains 14 residues. Germline V gene lookup returns CDR1 SNHLY and CDR2 FYNNEI. CDR3 coding DNA: TGTGCCAGCAGTGAAGGGGCGCAGGCTAATGAAGCTTTCTTT. Translating it yields CASSEGAQANEAFF.

This clonotype appeared once. V is TRBV20-1 and J is TRBJ2-5; TRBD2 matches 8 bases. V lost 5 bases and J lost 5; bases outside the gene matches: 13. This CDR3 is built from 15 residues. CDR1 is DFQATT and CDR2 is SNEGSKA in the germline V gene (reference sequence). The CDR3 region is CSAYRKAGVGETQYF. CDR3 nucleotides: TGCAGTGCTTACAGAAAAGCGGGAGTGGGTGAGACCCAGTACTTC.